The present T cell receptor (beta chain) was sequenced within a study of blood T cell repertoires in COVID-19 (dated by TCRdb to 2019 to 2021). Study-level background: Collaborator samples came from the United States, Italy and Spain and covered acute and convalescent phases of COVID-19. The prospective study material was composed of cDNA or gDNA derived from T cells, B-cell-depleted T cells, or PBMCs. The dataset comprised deeply sampled blood TCRbeta repertoires from subjects exposed to, actively infected with, or recovered from COVID-19. A freely available public database, intended as a resource for researchers studying the immune response to SARS-CoV-2, is where the repertoires were released. Samples were obtained from the ongoing ImmuneRACE study (first 160 participants) and from about 1,300 subjects provided by 6 global collaborators. A de-identified subject ID, COVID-19 status, age in years and sex were almost always included in the sample metadata. Where available, HLA class I and class II types were taken from metadata supplied by the sample provider and were not determined by assay-based typing.

TCRbeta CDR3 regions were amplified from genomic DNA by means of the immunoSEQ Assay, a bias-controlled multiplex PCR. The paper's processing steps were these. Nucleated cell counts per sample were estimated from amplification of reference gene primers within the assay. To quantify the absolute abundance of each unique TCRbeta CDR3 rearrangement, sequence reads were collapsed and filtered. For each sample, productive Simpson clonality was calculated as the square root of Simpson's diversity index across productive rearrangements. TCRdb limited this immuneACCESS table to in-frame rearrangements with V and J called. A share of clones is missing; checked studies link under half to unresolved V genes, and the rest is unexplained. The DNA gave D and trimming, while V, J and clone size come from that table. The sample yields some 530,000 clones; approximately 83% were counted once. Approximately 3% of the sample comes from the top ten.

Each collaborating institution followed its own protocols to collect whole blood in K2EDTA tubes. For TCRbeta analysis, collaborator samples were shipped as frozen whole blood, as isolated PBMCs, or as DNA extracted from either sample type. In regard to this clone: Its specific antigen is unknown. No base quality information exists; no much larger clone differs at one position.

What the research found in general, with its limitations: The quantity of clinical and demographic metadata differed by source and by participant and was supplied without curation.

From the germline V gene, CDR1 is SGDLS and CDR2 is YYNGEE. Relative to germline, V is 3 bases shorter and J is 4 bases shorter, with 16 bases between their ends. The CDR3, from cysteine to phenylalanine, totals 15 residues. Just CDR3 DNA is preserved here, 45 bases in frame from base 1. Rearrangement joined TRBV9 to TRBJ1-2; TRBD1 is a possible D gene, resting on 6 matching bases. This TCR was recovered from a human donor in a cohort sampled during active COVID-19. The sequenced material came from peripheral blood. The CDR3 protein is CASSAQQGPAYGYTF. The DNA is TGTGCCAGCAGCGCCCAACAGGGACCCGCCTATGGCTACACCTTC.